A single sample gave rise to the 9 T cell receptor beta chains below, sequenced in a study of T cell responses to AZD1222 COVID-19 vaccine. Sequencing used immunoSEQ multiplex PCR; TCRdb keeps in-frame clones, though not all of them. This table has over 110,000 clones, 93% appearing once. This specimen consisted of peripheral blood, obtained after recovery from COVID-19. The receptors originated from an adult who had recovered from COVID-19.

V and J are TRBV18 and TRBJ2-1; D is perhaps TRBD1 (5 bases). The V gene's germline CDR1 is KGHSH and CDR2 LQKENI. The CDR3 length is 16 residues. V lost 1 base and J lost 0, with 10 bases in between. The CDR3: CASSPQTVGSYNEQFF. As DNA, the CDR3 is TGTGCCAGCTCACCACAGACAGTTGGCTCCTACAATGAGCAGTTCTTC.

This clone has just one count. V usage is TRBV5-1 and J usage is TRBJ2-2; D is uncertain. The ends were cut back, 1 base at V and 0 bases at J, with 4 bases in the middle. Germline-derived CDR1 and CDR2 are SGHRS and YFSETQ. This CDR3 has 14 amino acids. CDR3: CASSLRANTGELFF. Written as DNA, the CDR3 is TGCGCCAGCAGCTTGAGAGCGAACACCGGGGAGCTGTTTTTT.

The chain joins TRBV27 to TRBJ1-6, with 8 bases lining up with TRBD1. This CDR3 region has 15 residues. Germline CDR1 MNHEY, CDR2 SMNVEV (reference sequence). Trimming cost V 5 bases and J 7 bases; bases outside gene matches: 7. The CDR3 DNA follows: TGTGCCAGCAGTCCTGACAGGGGTGCGAATTCACCCCTCCACTTT. It encodes CASSPDRGANSPLHF.

This sequence joins TRBV7-9 and TRBJ2-7; D not certain. Trimming stripped 1 base from V and 3 bases from J, with 16 bases between. CDR1 is SEHNR and CDR2 is FQNEAQ in the germline V gene (reference sequence). The CDR3 runs 16 residues. CDR3 amino acids: CASSLELMGADYEQYF. DNA of the CDR3: TGTGCCAGCAGCTTAGAGTTGATGGGCGCCGACTACGAGCAGTACTTC.

J is TRBJ1-6 and V is TRBV5-4; D gene uncertain. Germline assignment: CDR1 SGHNT and CDR2 YYREEE (reference sequence). Trimming stripped 4 bases from V and 2 bases from J, with 13 bases between. The CDR3 loop spans 16 amino acids. The CDR3: CASSRGGRTYNSPLHF. CDR3 coding DNA: TGTGCCAGCAGCCGGGGTGGAAGGACCTATAATTCACCCCTCCACTTT.

The V gene is TRBV28, the J gene TRBJ1-2; the D is unclear. The germline V and J ends were trimmed by 11 bases and 2 bases, with 15 bases remaining between them. The CDR3 sequence is 13 residues long. CDR1 and CDR2 from the germline V gene are MDHEN and SYDVKM. Here the CDR3 reads CAAYGIANYGYTF. As DNA, the CDR3 is TGTGCCGCGTATGGCATCGCAAACTATGGCTACACCTTC.

The chain carries TRBV9 and TRBJ2-5; D perhaps matches TRBD2 (6 bases). The CDR3 loop spans 15 amino acids. The germline V gene encodes CDR1 SGDLS and CDR2 YYNGEE. Trimming removed 0 bases from V and 5 bases from J, with 14 bases in between. The CDR3 sequence is CASSVAGGKGETQYF. DNA for the CDR3: TGTGCCAGCAGCGTAGCCGGAGGGAAGGGGGAGACCCAGTACTTC.

The chain has TRBV5-6 and TRBJ2-5; 9 nucleotides line up with TRBD1. The CDR3 consists of 15 residues. CDR1 and CDR2 from the germline V gene are SGHDT and YYEEEE. V gave up 4 bases and J gave up 3 bases; unmatched junction bases: 7. CDR3: CASSRGQGREETQYF. In DNA, the CDR3 is TGTGCCAGCAGCAGGGGACAGGGAAGAGAAGAGACCCAGTACTTC.

This clone has a single count. The CDR3 DNA sequence: TGCGCCAGCAGCTTGAACAGCGTAATAATTCAAGAGACCCAGTACTTC. Amino acids: CASSLNSVIIQETQYF. The chain joins TRBV5-1 to TRBJ2-5, with D uncertain. CDR1 and CDR2 (germline): SGHRS, YFSETQ. The CDR3 extends over 16 amino acids. V was shortened by 1 base and J by 2 bases, with 15 bases between the two germline ends.